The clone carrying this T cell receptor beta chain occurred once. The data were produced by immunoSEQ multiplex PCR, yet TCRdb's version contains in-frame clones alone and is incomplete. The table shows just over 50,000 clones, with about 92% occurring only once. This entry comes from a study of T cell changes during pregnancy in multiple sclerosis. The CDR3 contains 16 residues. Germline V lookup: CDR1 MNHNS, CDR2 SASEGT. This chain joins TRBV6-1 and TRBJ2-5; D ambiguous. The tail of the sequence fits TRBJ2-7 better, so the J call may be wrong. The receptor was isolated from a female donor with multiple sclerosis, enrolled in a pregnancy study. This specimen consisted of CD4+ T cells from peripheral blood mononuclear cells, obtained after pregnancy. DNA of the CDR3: TGTGCCAGCAGTGAAAGCCCACTCGCGGCTGGGTACGAGCAGTACTTC. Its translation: CASSESPLAAGYEQYF.